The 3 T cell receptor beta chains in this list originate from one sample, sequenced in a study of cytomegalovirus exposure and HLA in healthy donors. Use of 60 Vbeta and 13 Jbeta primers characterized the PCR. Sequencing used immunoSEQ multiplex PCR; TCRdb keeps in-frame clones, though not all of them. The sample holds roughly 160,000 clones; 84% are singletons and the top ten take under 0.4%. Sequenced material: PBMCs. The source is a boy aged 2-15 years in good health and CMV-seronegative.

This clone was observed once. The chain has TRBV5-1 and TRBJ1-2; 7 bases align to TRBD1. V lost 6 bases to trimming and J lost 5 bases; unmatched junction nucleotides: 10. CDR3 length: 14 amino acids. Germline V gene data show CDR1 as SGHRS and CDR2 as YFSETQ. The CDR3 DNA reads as TGCGCCAGCACCCGGGGCCAGGGGGAGTATGGCTACACCTTC. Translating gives CASTRGQGEYGYTF. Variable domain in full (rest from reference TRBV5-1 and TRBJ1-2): KAGVTQTPRYLIKTRGQQVTLSCSPISGHRSVSWYQQTPGQGLQFLFEYFSETQRNKGNFPGRFSGRQFSNSRSEMNVSTLELGDSALYLCASTRGQGEYGYTFGSGTRLTVV.

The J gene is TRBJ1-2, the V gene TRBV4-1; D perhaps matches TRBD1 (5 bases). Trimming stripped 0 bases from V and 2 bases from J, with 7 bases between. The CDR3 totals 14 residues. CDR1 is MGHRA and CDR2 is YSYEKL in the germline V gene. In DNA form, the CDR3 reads TGCGCCAGCAGCCAAGATGGGGGGAACTATGGCTACACCTTC. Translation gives CASSQDGGNYGYTF.

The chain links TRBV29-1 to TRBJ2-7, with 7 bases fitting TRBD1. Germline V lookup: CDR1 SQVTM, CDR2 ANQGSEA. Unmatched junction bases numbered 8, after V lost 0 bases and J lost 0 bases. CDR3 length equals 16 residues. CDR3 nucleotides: TGCAGCGTTGAAGATCAGGGGCAGGGGGTCTCCTACGAGCAGTACTTC. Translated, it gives CSVEDQGQGVSYEQYF.